The 2 T cell receptor beta chains below were found in one sample sequenced in a study of T cell responses to AZD1222 COVID-19 vaccine. Profiled with immunoSEQ multiplex PCR; TCRdb holds only in-frame clones, not every one. The profile shows roughly 67,000 clones, around nine tenths of them singletons. The sample consisted of peripheral blood, taken on day 0 of AZD1222 vaccination. These receptors all come from an adult in good health.

The rearrangement joins TRBV3-1 (or the pseudogene TRBV3-2) to TRBJ2-7, with TRBD1 matching over 7 bases. V shed 3 bases, J shed 2 bases, and the junction held 7 bases outside the gene matches. Germline CDR1 and CDR2: LGHDT and YNNKEL (reference sequence). The CDR3 runs to 15 residues. CDR3 protein: CASSQPMDRPYEQYF. CDR3 nucleotides: TGTGCCAGCAGCCAGCCCATGGACAGGCCCTACGAGCAGTACTTC.

The V gene is TRBV19, the J gene TRBJ1-5; no definite D call. The CDR3 contains 12 residues. Trimming left V 4 bases short and J 7 bases short, with 8 bases between. From germline, CDR1 is LNHDA and CDR2 SQIVND (reference sequence). The CDR3 loop reads CASSTAAQPQHF. The DNA of the CDR3 is TGTGCCAGTAGTACAGCAGCGCAGCCCCAGCATTTT. The variable domain in full, completed from reference TRBV19 and TRBJ1-5, reads DGGITQSPKYLFRKEGQNVTLSCEQNLNHDAMYWYRQDPGQGLRLIYYSQIVNDFQKGDIAEGYSVSREKKESFPLTVTSAQKNPTAFYLCASSTAAQPQHFGDGTRLSIL.